The sequence of this T cell receptor (beta chain) was determined in a study of cytomegalovirus exposure and HLA in healthy donors. V lost 6 bases, J lost 3 bases, and 18 bases lay in between. The V gene's germline CDR1 is MGHRA and CDR2 YSYEKL. The CDR3 is 15 residues long. The PCR made use of 60 Vbeta and 13 Jbeta primers. As handled by the study authors: A later analysis counted roughly 74 million unique TCR beta chains, 10 million to 12 million shared. Profiled with immunoSEQ multiplex PCR; TCRdb holds only in-frame clones, not every one. That table supplies the V and J calls and clone size; D and trimming were determined from the DNA. The sample consists of 35,000 to 50,000 clones, 51% of them appearing once. Concerning this clone itself: Its antigen is not known.

General study findings and limits: After further analysis at a later stage, 17,000 or so TCR beta sequences were associated with HLA alleles at 0.05 false discovery rate. The authors listed over 150 TCR beta chains as cytomegalovirus-associated. A later analysis linked a missense DCLRE1C variant to TCR beta V- and J-gene trimming.

This chain joins TRBV4-1 and TRBJ2-7; tentatively, D is TRBD2 (6 bases). Sequenced: PBMCs. This clonotype was obtained from a man between 60 and 75 years old in good health and CMV-seronegative. Here the CDR3 reads CASRESSAGIYEQYF. CDR3 DNA sequence: TGCGCCAGCAGGGAATCTTCGGCGGGGATCTACGAGCAGTACTTC.